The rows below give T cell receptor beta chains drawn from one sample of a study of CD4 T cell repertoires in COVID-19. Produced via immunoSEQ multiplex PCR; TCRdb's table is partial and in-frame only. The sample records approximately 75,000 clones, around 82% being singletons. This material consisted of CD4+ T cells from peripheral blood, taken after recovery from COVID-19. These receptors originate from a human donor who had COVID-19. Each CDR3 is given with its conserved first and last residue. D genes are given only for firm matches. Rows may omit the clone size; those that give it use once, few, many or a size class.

CDR3: CAWNGQLGNTIYF; DNA: TGTGCCTGGAACGGACAGTTGGGAAACACCATATATTTT; V: TRBV30; D: NA; J: TRBJ1-3; size: NA
CDR3: CASTTSGSQNEQFF; DNA: TGTGCCAGCACGACTAGCGGGAGTCAAAATGAGCAGTTCTTC; V: TRBV6-5; D: TRBD2; J: TRBJ2-1; size: NA
CDR3: CASSYRGDGYTF; DNA: TGTGCCAGCAGTTACAGGGGGGATGGCTACACCTTC; V: TRBV6-5; D: NA; J: TRBJ1-2; size: NA
CDR3: CSVEDPLRGLAGGETQYF; DNA: TGCAGCGTTGAAGACCCTTTGCGAGGACTAGCGGGAGGAGAGACCCAGTACTTC; V: TRBV29-1; D: TRBD2; J: TRBJ2-5; size: NA
CDR3: CASSPSTETTEAFF; DNA: TGTGCCAGCTCACCATCGACAGAAACTACTGAAGCTTTCTTT; V: TRBV18; D: NA; J: TRBJ1-1; size: NA
CDR3: CASSVGLASDTQYF; DNA: TGTGCCAGCAGCGTAGGGCTAGCATCAGATACGCAGTATTTT; V: TRBV9; D: NA; J: TRBJ2-3; size: NA
CDR3: CASSLGRGQGGGYTF; DNA: TGTGCCAGCAGCTTAGGGCGGGGACAGGGAGGCGGCTACACCTTC; V: TRBV7-2; D: TRBD1; J: TRBJ1-2; size: NA
CDR3: CASSLRGGLTGELFF; DNA: TGCGCCAGCTCTCTGCGGGGGGGCCTAACCGGGGAGCTGTTTTTT; V: TRBV5-1; D: TRBD2; J: TRBJ2-2; size: NA
CDR3: CASSDKLGGARNEQFF; DNA: TGTGCCAGTAGTGACAAACTCGGGGGGGCCCGCAATGAGCAGTTCTTC; V: TRBV19; D: TRBD2; J: TRBJ2-1; size: few
CDR3: CASSLVGLAAEQYF; DNA: TGTGCCAGCAGCTTAGTGGGACTAGCGGCTGAGCAGTACTTC; V: TRBV11-2; D: TRBD2; J: TRBJ2-7; size: few
CDR3: CASSRTSEGYNEQFF; DNA: TGTGCCAGCAGCCGGACTAGCGAAGGCTACAATGAGCAGTTCTTC; V: TRBV7-9; D: TRBD2; J: TRBJ2-1; size: NA
CDR3: CASSTWTSGTSRGVEYF; DNA: TGTGCCAGCAGCACCTGGACTAGCGGGACGTCCAGGGGGGTGGAGTATTTT; V: TRBV5-4; D: TRBD2; J: TRBJ2-3; size: NA
CDR3: CASSLDLTYNEQFF; DNA: TGTGCCAGCAGTCTCGACCTTACCTACAATGAGCAGTTCTTC; V: TRBV6-5; D: NA; J: TRBJ2-1; size: NA
CDR3: CASSLADTYEQYF; DNA: TGTGCCAGCAGCTTAGCCGATACCTACGAGCAGTACTTC; V: TRBV11-3; D: NA; J: TRBJ2-7; size: NA
CDR3: CAAQTGVGTDTQYF; DNA: TGTGCCGCACAGACAGGGGTTGGGACAGATACGCAGTATTTT; V: TRBV6-5; D: TRBD1; J: TRBJ2-3; size: NA
CDR3: CASRIEASYNSPLHF; DNA: TGTGCCAGCAGGATCGAGGCGTCCTATAATTCACCCCTCCACTTT; V: TRBV2; D: NA; J: TRBJ1-6; size: NA
CDR3: CATSGSGGSTEAFF; DNA: TGTGCCACCAGTGGTTCGGGGGGTTCGACTGAAGCTTTCTTT; V: TRBV24-1; D: NA; J: TRBJ1-1; size: NA